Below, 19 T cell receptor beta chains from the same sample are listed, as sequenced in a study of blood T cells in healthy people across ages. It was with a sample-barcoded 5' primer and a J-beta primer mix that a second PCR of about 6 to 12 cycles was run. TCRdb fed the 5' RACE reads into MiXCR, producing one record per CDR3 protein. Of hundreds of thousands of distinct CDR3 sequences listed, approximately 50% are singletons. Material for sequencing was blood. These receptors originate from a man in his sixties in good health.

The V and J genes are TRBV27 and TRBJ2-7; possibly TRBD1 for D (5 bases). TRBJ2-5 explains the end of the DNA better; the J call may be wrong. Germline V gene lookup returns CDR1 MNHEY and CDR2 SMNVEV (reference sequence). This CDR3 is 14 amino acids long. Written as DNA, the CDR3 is TGTGCCAGCAGTTTACTGGCAGGGTCCGGGACCCAGTACTTC. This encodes CASSLLAGSGTQYF.

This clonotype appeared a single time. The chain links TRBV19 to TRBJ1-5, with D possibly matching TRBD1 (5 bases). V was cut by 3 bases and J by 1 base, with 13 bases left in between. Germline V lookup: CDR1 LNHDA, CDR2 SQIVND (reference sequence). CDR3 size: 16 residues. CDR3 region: CASSMREKGSNQPQHF. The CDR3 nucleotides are TGTGCCAGTAGTATGAGGGAGAAGGGGAGCAATCAGCCCCAGCATTTT.

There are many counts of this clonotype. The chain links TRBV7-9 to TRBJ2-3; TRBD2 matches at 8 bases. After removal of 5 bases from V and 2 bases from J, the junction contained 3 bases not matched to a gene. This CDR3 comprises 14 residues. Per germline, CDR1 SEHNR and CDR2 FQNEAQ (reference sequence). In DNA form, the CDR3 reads TGTGCCAGCAGCCATAGCGGGAACACAGATACGCAGTATTTT. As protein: CASSHSGNTDTQYF.

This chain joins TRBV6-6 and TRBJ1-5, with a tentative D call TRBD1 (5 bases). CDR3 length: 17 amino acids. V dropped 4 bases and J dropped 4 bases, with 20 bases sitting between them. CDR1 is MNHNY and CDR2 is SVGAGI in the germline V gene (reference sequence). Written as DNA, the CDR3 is TGTGCCAGCAGTTCCCCAGGGCAATCGGCTTCTAATCAGCCCCAGCATTTT. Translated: CASSSPGQSASNQPQHF.

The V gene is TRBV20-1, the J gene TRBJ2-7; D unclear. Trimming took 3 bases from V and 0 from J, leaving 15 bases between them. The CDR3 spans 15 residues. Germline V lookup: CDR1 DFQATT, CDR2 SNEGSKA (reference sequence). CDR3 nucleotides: TGCAGTGCTAGGGCCGGTCCTGCCATCTCCTACGAGCAGTACTTC. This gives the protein CSARAGPAISYEQYF.

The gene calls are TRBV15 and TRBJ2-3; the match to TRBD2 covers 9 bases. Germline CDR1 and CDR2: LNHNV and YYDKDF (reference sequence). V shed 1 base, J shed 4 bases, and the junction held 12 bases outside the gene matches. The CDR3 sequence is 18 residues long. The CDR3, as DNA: TGTGCCACCAGCAGAGGAGGGACCAGCGGGGGGAATGCAGATACGCAGTATTTT. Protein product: CATSRGGTSGGNADTQYF.

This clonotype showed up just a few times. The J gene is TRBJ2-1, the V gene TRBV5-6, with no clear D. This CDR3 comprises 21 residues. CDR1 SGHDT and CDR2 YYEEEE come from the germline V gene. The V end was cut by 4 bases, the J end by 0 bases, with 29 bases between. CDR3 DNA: TGTGCCAGCAGCCCGCCCTTAGGTGTCCAGCTTCTCCGAAGCTCCTACAATGAGCAGTTCTTC. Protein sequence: CASSPPLGVQLLRSSYNEQFF.

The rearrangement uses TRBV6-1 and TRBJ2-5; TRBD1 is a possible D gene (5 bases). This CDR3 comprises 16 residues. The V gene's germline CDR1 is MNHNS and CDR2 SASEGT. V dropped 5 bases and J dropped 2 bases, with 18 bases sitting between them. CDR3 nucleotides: TGTGCCAGCAGTCTACAGCCAACAGGTTTACAAGAGACCCAGTACTTC. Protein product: CASSLQPTGLQETQYF.

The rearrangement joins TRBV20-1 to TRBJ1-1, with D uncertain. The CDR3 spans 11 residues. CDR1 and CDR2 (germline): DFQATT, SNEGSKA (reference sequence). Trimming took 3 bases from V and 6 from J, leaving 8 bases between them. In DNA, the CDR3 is TGCAGTGCTAGTATCTCGGCTGAAGCTTTCTTT. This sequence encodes CSASISAEAFF.

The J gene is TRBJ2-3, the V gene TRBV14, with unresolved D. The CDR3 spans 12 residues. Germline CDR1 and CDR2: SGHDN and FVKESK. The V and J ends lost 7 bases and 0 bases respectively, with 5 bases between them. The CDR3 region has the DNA TGTGCCAGCATCGTAAGCACAGATACGCAGTATTTT. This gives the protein CASIVSTDTQYF.

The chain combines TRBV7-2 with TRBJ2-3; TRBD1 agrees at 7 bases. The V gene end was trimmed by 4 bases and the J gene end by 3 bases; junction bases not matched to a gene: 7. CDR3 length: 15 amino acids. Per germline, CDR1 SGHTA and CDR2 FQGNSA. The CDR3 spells CASSSQTGKTDTQYF. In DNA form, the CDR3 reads TGTGCCAGCAGCTCCCAGACAGGGAAAACAGATACGCAGTATTTT.

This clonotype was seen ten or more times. The CDR3 DNA is TGCAGCGCCGAGGAAGAAAACTATGGCTACACCTTC. This gives the protein CSAEEENYGYTF. V usage is TRBV29-1 and J usage is TRBJ1-2; D gene ambiguous. CDR1 and CDR2 from the germline V gene are SQVTM and ANQGSEA. Trimming left V 7 bases short and J 2 bases short, with 11 bases between. This CDR3 has 12 residues.

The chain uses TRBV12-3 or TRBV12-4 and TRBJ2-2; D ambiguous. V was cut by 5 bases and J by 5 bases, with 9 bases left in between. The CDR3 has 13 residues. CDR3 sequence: CASSVVGTGELFF. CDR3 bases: TGTGCCAGCAGTGTGGTAGGGACCGGGGAGCTGTTTTTT.

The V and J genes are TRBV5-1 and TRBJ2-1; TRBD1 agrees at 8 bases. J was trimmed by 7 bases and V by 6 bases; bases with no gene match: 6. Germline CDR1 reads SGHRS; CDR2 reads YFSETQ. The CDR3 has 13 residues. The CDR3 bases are TGCGCCAGCATCGGGACAGGTCGGAATGAGCAGTTCTTC. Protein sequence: CASIGTGRNEQFF.

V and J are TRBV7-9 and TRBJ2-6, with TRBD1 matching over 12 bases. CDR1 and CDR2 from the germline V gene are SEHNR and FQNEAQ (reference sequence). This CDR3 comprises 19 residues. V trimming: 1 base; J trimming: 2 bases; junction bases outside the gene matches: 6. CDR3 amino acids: CASSLVGTGGRTGANVLTF. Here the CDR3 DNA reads TGTGCCAGCAGCTTAGTCGGGACAGGGGGCCGTACTGGGGCCAACGTCCTGACTTTC.

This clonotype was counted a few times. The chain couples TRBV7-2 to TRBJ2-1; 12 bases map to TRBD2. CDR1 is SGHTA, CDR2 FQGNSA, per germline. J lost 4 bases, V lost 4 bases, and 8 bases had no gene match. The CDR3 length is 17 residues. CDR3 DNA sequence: TGTGCCAGCAGCTCTCTTACCGGGACTAGCGGGTACAATGAGCAGTTCTTC. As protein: CASSSLTGTSGYNEQFF.

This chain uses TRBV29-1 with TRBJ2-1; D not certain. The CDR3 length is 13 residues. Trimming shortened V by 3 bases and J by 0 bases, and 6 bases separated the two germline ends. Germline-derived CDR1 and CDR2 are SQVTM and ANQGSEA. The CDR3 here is CSVDSVSYNEQFF. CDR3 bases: TGCAGCGTTGACTCGGTCTCCTACAATGAGCAGTTCTTC.

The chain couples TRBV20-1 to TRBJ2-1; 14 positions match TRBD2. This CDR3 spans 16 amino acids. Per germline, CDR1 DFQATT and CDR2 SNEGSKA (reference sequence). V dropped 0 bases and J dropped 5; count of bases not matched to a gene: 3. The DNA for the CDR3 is TGCAGTGCTAGAGACCGACTAGCGGGGGGGCACAATGAGCAGTTCTTC. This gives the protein CSARDRLAGGHNEQFF.

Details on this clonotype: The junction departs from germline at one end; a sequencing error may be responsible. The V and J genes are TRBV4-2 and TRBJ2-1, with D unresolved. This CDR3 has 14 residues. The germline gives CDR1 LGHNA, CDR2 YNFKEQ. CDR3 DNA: TGTGCCAGCAGCCTCACGGTCTCCGACAATGAGCAGTTCTTC. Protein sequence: CASSLTVSDNEQFF.